Listed here are 10 T cell receptor beta chains from one sample, sequenced in a study of cytomegalovirus exposure and HLA in healthy donors. Vbeta (60) and Jbeta (13) primers were used in the PCR. Sequenced by immunoSEQ multiplex PCR; TCRdb stores in-frame clones only, minus some. Of 110,000 or so clones detected, 60% to 80% appear once; the ten largest clones hold 5.4%. Material for sequencing was PBMCs. The receptors here all came from a woman aged 30 to 39 in good health and CMV-seropositive.

This clone was seen a handful of times. CDR3 region: CASSLVQAEETQYF. The CDR3 bases are TGTGCCAGCAGCTTGGTTCAAGCGGAAGAGACCCAGTACTTC. The chain has TRBV5-4 and TRBJ2-5; D is perhaps TRBD2 (5 bases). This CDR3 has 14 residues. CDR1 is SGHNT and CDR2 is YYREEE in the germline V gene (reference sequence). Trimming left V 0 bases short and J 3 bases short, with 9 bases between.

This clone was seen once. The rearrangement joins TRBV4-2 to TRBJ2-1, with D possibly being TRBD2 (7 bases). Germline V gene data show CDR1 as LGHNA and CDR2 as YNFKEQ. There are 15 residues in the CDR3. V lost 0 bases, J lost 9 bases, and 15 bases lay in between. CDR3 nucleotides: TGTGCCAGCAGCCAAGATTGGGGGGGCCGGAGTGAGCAGTTCTTC. It is translated as CASSQDWGGRSEQFF.

In its sample, this clone was seen a few times. The rearrangement joins TRBV4-1 to TRBJ2-7; D unclear. In germline, CDR1 is MGHRA, CDR2 YSYEKL. The CDR3 totals 13 residues. The V gene lost 1 base and the J gene lost 2 bases, with 6 bases spanning the gap. The CDR3 sequence: CASSQVTTYEQYF. CDR3 nucleotides: TGCGCCAGCAGCCAAGTGACAACCTACGAGCAGTACTTC.

V is TRBV5-1 and J is TRBJ2-7; 7 nucleotides match TRBD1. The CDR3 runs 15 residues. Germline V gene data show CDR1 as SGHRS and CDR2 as YFSETQ. With 2 bases clipped from V and 2 bases from J, the junction kept 7 bases outside the gene matches. In DNA, the CDR3 is TGCGCCAGCAGCTTAGGGACAGTAGGTCCCTACGAGCAGTACTTC. Protein sequence: CASSLGTVGPYEQYF. Based on the CDR3 plus reference TRBV5-1 and TRBJ2-7, the full variable domain is KAGVTQTPRYLIKTRGQQVTLSCSPISGHRSVSWYQQTPGQGLQFLFEYFSETQRNKGNFPGRFSGRQFSNSRSEMNVSTLELGDSALYLCASSLGTVGPYEQYFGPGTRLTVT.

In DNA form, the CDR3 reads TGTGCCTGGAGTGTGGCGGTAAAGAACACTGAAGCTTTCTTT. Its translation: CAWSVAVKNTEAFF. The chain is built from TRBV30 and TRBJ1-1; D not certain. This CDR3 has 14 residues. In germline, CDR1 is GTSNPN, CDR2 SVGIG (reference sequence). Trimming took 0 bases from V and 1 from J, leaving 9 bases between them. Full variable domain (missing parts from reference TRBV30 and TRBJ1-1): SQTIHQWPATLVQPVGSPLSLECTVEGTSNPNLYWYRQAAGRGLQLLFYSVGIGQISSEVPQNLSASRPQDRQFILSSKKLLLSDSGFYLCAWSVAVKNTEAFFGQGTRLTVV.

The chain couples TRBV5-1 to TRBJ2-5, with 7 bases matching TRBD1. The J call may not be correct, given that the DNA end is closer to TRBJ2-7. CDR1 and CDR2 from the germline V gene are SGHRS and YFSETQ. The CDR3 length is 15 residues. The CDR3: CASSQGQLNTYEQYF. In DNA, the CDR3 is TGCGCCAGCAGCCAGGGACAGCTGAACACCTACGAGCAGTACTTC.

This clone was seen a handful of times. The chain is built from TRBV2 and TRBJ2-2; 8 bases are a match to TRBD2. Per germline, CDR1 SNHLY and CDR2 FYNNEI. The length of the CDR3 is 16 residues. Trimming took 3 bases from V and 7 from J; bases not matched to a gene: 10. Here the CDR3 DNA reads TGTGCCAGCAGTGATTCACGGGAGGGCCGGTTCGGGGAGCTGTTTTTT. The encoded protein is CASSDSREGRFGELFF.

The V and J genes are TRBV2 and TRBJ2-3; no clear D. Germline V gene lookup returns CDR1 SNHLY and CDR2 FYNNEI. Trimming removed 5 bases at V and 6 bases at J, with 6 bases between. This CDR3 has 11 amino acids. CDR3 amino acids: CASSSRDTQYF. The CDR3 bases are TGTGCCAGCAGTTCGCGGGATACGCAGTATTTT.

This rearrangement joins TRBV10-3 to TRBJ1-1; D is unclear. V shed 5 bases and J shed 1 base, with 11 bases lying between them. CDR3 size: 14 residues. Germline V gene sequence: CDR1 ENHRY, CDR2 SYGVKD. This CDR3 is CAISPRDPNTEAFF. DNA for the CDR3: TGTGCCATCAGTCCCCGGGATCCGAACACTGAAGCTTTCTTT.

The J gene is TRBJ1-1, the V gene TRBV19; 7 bases align to TRBD1. The J segment lost 7 bases and the V segment lost 6 bases, leaving 14 bases of the junction unmatched. From germline, CDR1 is LNHDA and CDR2 SQIVND (reference sequence). The CDR3 sequence is 15 residues long. CDR3 loop: CASRTTEQGSGEAFF. As DNA, the CDR3 is TGTGCCAGTAGAACCACAGAACAGGGGTCAGGTGAAGCTTTCTTT.